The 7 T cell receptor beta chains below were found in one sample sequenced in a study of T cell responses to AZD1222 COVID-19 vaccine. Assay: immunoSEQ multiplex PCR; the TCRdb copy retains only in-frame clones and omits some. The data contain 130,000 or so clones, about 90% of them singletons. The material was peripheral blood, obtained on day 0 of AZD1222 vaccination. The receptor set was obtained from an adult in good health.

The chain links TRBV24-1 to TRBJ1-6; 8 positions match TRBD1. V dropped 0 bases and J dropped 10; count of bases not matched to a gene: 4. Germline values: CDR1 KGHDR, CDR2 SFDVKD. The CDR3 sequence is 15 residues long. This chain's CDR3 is CATSDLGQGRSPLHF. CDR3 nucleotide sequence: TGTGCCACCAGTGATTTGGGACAGGGTAGGTCACCCCTCCACTTT.

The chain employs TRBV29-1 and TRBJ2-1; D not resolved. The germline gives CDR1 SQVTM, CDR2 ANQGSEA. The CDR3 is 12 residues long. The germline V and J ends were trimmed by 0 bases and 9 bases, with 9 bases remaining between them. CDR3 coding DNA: TGCAGCGTTGAAGAGCGGCAAGGTGAGCAGTTCTTC. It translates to CSVEERQGEQFF.

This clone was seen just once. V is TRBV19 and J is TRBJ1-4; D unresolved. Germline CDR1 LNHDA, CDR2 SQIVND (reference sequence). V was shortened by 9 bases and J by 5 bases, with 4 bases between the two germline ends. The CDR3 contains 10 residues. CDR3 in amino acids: CASFNEKLFF. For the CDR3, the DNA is TGTGCCAGCTTCAATGAAAAACTGTTTTTT.

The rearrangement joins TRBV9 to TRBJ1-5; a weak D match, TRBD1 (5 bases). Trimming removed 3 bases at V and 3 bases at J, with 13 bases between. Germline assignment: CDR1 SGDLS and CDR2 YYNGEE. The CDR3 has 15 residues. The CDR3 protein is CASSGSGAYNQPQHF. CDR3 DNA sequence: TGTGCCAGCAGCGGGAGTGGGGCTTACAATCAGCCCCAGCATTTT.

The CDR3 here is CATSRDRTGGVDEQFF. CDR3 DNA: TGTGCCACCAGCAGAGATCGGACAGGGGGAGTGGATGAGCAGTTCTTC. The rearrangement joins TRBV15 to TRBJ2-1; the match to TRBD1 covers 10 bases. Germline values: CDR1 LNHNV, CDR2 YYDKDF (reference sequence). The CDR3 totals 16 residues. Trimming cost V 0 bases and J 8 bases; bases outside gene matches: 7.

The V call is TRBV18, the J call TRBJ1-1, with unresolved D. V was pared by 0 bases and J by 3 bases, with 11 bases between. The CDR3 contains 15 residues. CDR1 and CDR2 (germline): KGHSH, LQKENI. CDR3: CASSPPPGRDTEAFF. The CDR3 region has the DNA TGTGCCAGCTCACCACCGCCGGGGAGGGACACTGAAGCTTTCTTT.

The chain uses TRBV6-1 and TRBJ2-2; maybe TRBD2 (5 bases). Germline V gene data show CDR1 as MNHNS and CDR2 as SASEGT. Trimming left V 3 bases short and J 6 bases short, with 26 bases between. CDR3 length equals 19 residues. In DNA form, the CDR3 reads TGTGCCAGCAGTGATCTGAAGCCGGGGATGGTAGGATCGGCCGGGGAGCTGTTTTTT. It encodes CASSDLKPGMVGSAGELFF.